Detailed here is one T cell receptor (beta chain). The CDR3 spans 16 residues. This sample is drawn from a study of T cell responses to AZD1222 COVID-19 vaccine. Profiled with immunoSEQ multiplex PCR; TCRdb holds only in-frame clones, not every one. The data contain approximately 75,000 clones, roughly 90% of them seen just once; the ten biggest clones take up about 1.3%. The rearrangement uses TRBV7-5 and TRBJ2-5; the D segment call TRBD2 is taken from the table without a DNA check. TRBV7-5 is termed a pseudogene. This clonotype originated in an adult who received the AZD1222 COVID-19 vaccine. The source material was peripheral blood, sampled 28 days after the second AZD1222 dose. CDR3 nucleotides: TGTGTCAGAAGTCCTCTCTGGCGGGGACTCCAAGAGACCCAGTACTTC. As protein: CVRSPLWRGLQETQYF.